Following are 23 T cell receptor beta chains from one sample sequenced in a study of PD-L1 blockade in urothelial cancer. Data came from immunoSEQ multiplex PCR; TCRdb stores just in-frame clones and leaves some out. The sample has tens of thousands of clones, around 84% seen once. Time point noted: peripheral blood 6 weeks after treatment start. Specimen: PBMCs, collected around atezolizumab (anti-PD-L1) treatment. The receptors come from a man between 65 and 85 years old with urothelial cancer.

This chain connects TRBV4-2 to TRBJ2-1; 9 bases line up with TRBD2. With V trimmed by 0 bases and J by 8 bases, 8 bases remained unmatched. Germline V CDR1 and CDR2: LGHNA, YNFKEQ. This CDR3 is 16 amino acids long. The CDR3 protein is CASSQDPSGGKHEQFF. For the CDR3, the DNA is TGTGCCAGCAGCCAAGATCCCAGCGGGGGGAAACATGAGCAGTTCTTC.

This rearrangement joins TRBV18 to TRBJ2-5, with 8 bases fitting TRBD1. The J segment lost 7 bases and the V segment lost 3 bases, leaving 10 bases of the junction unmatched. CDR3 size: 15 residues. Germline V gene sequence: CDR1 KGHSH, CDR2 LQKENI. The CDR3 reads CASSPDSGGYSTQYF. CDR3 in DNA: TGTGCCAGCTCACCGGATTCAGGGGGCTATTCGACCCAGTACTTC. Supplemented by reference TRBV18 and TRBJ2-5, the full variable domain reads NAGVMQNPRHLVRRRGQEARLRCSPMKGHSHVYWYRQLPEEGLKFMVYLQKENIIDESGMPKERFSAEFPKEGPSILRIQQVVRGDSAAYFCASSPDSGGYSTQYFGPGTRLLVL.

The chain combines TRBV2 with TRBJ1-2; no definite D call. Between the trimmed V and J ends, which lost 8 bases and 4 bases, there was a span of 11 bases. The germline V gene has CDR1 SNHLY and CDR2 FYNNEI. The CDR3 consists of 12 residues. CDR3 nucleotide sequence: TGTGCCAGCGGCCTGGAGGGCTATGGCTACACCTTC. Translated, it gives CASGLEGYGYTF.

The rearrangement uses TRBV7-9 and TRBJ1-1; D remains ambiguous. The CDR3 contains 15 residues. Trimming took 8 bases from V and 4 from J, leaving 20 bases between them. The germline V gene has CDR1 SEHNR and CDR2 FQNEAQ (reference sequence). CDR3 protein: CASVFAGGGSTEAFF. The CDR3 bases are TGTGCCAGCGTTTTTGCCGGAGGAGGGAGCACTGAAGCTTTCTTT.

The chain has TRBV18 and TRBJ1-2; perhaps TRBD1 as D (6 bases). CDR1 and CDR2 from the germline V gene are KGHSH and LQKENI. The CDR3 contains 14 residues. V was shortened by 2 bases and J by 3 bases, with 10 bases between the two germline ends. The CDR3 loop reads CASSPGGADYGYTF. CDR3 nucleotide sequence: TGTGCCAGCTCACCAGGGGGCGCGGACTATGGCTACACCTTC.

The rearrangement links TRBV5-1 to TRBJ1-2; D unclear. Trimming stripped 4 bases from V and 4 bases from J, with 23 bases between. This CDR3 region has 17 residues. CDR1 and CDR2 (germline): SGHRS, YFSETQ. In nucleotides, the CDR3 is TGCGCCAGCAGCCCCATCGGCCAGCGGAACGGGGTCTATGGCTACACCTTC. Its translation is CASSPIGQRNGVYGYTF.

V is TRBV5-4 and J is TRBJ2-2; 10 bases are a match to TRBD1. The CDR3 consists of 14 residues. Trimming took 2 bases from V and 6 from J; bases not matched to a gene: 1. Germline loops: CDR1 SGHNT, CDR2 YYREEE (reference sequence). The CDR3 protein is CASSLDRGPGELFF. In nucleotides, the CDR3 is TGTGCCAGCAGCTTAGACAGGGGGCCCGGGGAGCTGTTTTTT.

This chain connects TRBV5-1 to TRBJ2-2, with D possibly TRBD2 on 7 matching bases. The CDR3 consists of 14 residues. Germline assignment: CDR1 SGHRS and CDR2 YFSETQ. V was cut by 4 bases and J by 7 bases, with 14 bases left in between. CDR3 amino acids: CASSPEGGIGELFF. CDR3 nucleotides: TGCGCCAGCAGCCCCGAGGGGGGGATCGGGGAGCTGTTTTTT.

Here the CDR3 reads CASSLEGTSGSSAQYF. The CDR3 coding sequence is TGTGCCAGCAGCTTAGAAGGGACTAGCGGGAGTTCCGCCCAGTACTTC. The rearrangement joins TRBV7-2 to TRBJ2-5; 14 bases map to TRBD2. Germline V gene lookup returns CDR1 SGHTA and CDR2 FQGNSA. The J segment lost 9 bases and the V segment lost 1 base, leaving 7 bases of the junction unmatched. The CDR3 covers 16 residues.

V is TRBV5-1 and J is TRBJ2-1; 8 nucleotides match TRBD2. The CDR3 has 14 residues. Germline-derived CDR1 and CDR2 are SGHRS and YFSETQ. Trimming took 4 bases from V and 10 from J; bases not matched to a gene: 10. The CDR3 spells CASSPGGRTSEQFF. The CDR3 nucleotides are TGCGCCAGCAGCCCCGGTGGACGGACTAGCGAGCAGTTCTTC. The full variable domain, with the rest looked up from reference TRBV5-1 and TRBJ2-1, is KAGVTQTPRYLIKTRGQQVTLSCSPISGHRSVSWYQQTPGQGLQFLFEYFSETQRNKGNFPGRFSGRQFSNSRSEMNVSTLELGDSALYLCASSPGGRTSEQFFGPGTRLTVL.

This clone was seen a handful of times. In the same sample, other DNA sequences code for this CDR3. The J gene is TRBJ1-1, the V gene TRBV28; perhaps TRBD1 as D (6 bases). Trimming took 6 bases from V and 1 from J, leaving 12 bases between them. Germline V gives CDR1 MDHEN, CDR2 SYDVKM. This CDR3 contains 14 residues. As DNA, the CDR3 is TGTGCCAGCAGGATACAGGGTTGGAACACTGAAGCTTTCTTT. It codes for CASRIQGWNTEAFF.

The gene calls are TRBV7-2 and TRBJ1-5; TRBD1 is a possible D gene (6 bases). Germline lookup yields CDR1 SGHTA and CDR2 FQGNSA. V lost 5 bases, J lost 0 bases, and 17 bases lay in between. The CDR3 runs to 17 residues. In DNA, the CDR3 is TGTGCCAGCAGCCCGATGGACAGTAGATATAGCAATCAGCCCCAGCATTTT. Its translation is CASSPMDSRYSNQPQHF.

This clone is a singleton in its sample. The chain has TRBV14 and TRBJ2-3; D gene unclear. V lost 4 bases to trimming and J lost 9 bases, with 11 bases between them. CDR3 length: 12 amino acids. CDR1 SGHDN and CDR2 FVKESK come from the germline V gene. CDR3: CASSRQHKTQYF. CDR3 nucleotide sequence: TGTGCCAGCAGCCGCCAACATAAAACGCAGTATTTT.

The chain uses TRBV5-4 and TRBJ1-2, with TRBD1 matching over 7 bases. The CDR3 loop spans 15 amino acids. Per the germline V gene, CDR1 is SGHNT and CDR2 is YYREEE (reference sequence). Trimming cost V 4 bases and J 4 bases; bases outside gene matches: 10. CDR3 in DNA: TGTGCCAGCAGCCCTTCCGGGCAGGGGGTCTATGGCTACACCTTC. Amino acid sequence: CASSPSGQGVYGYTF.

This clone was seen just once. The chain carries TRBV28 and TRBJ2-5; D is possibly TRBD2 (5 bases). Trimming took 7 bases from V and 5 from J, leaving 11 bases between them. This CDR3 comprises 12 residues. CDR1 is MDHEN and CDR2 is SYDVKM in the germline V gene. The CDR3 sequence: CASMGSSETQYF. The CDR3 DNA sequence: TGTGCCAGCATGGGGAGCTCGGAGACCCAGTACTTC.

The chain recombines TRBV19 with TRBJ1-5; the D gene is possibly TRBD1 (5 bases). Germline loops: CDR1 LNHDA, CDR2 SQIVND (reference sequence). The V gene lost 1 base and the J gene lost 5 bases, with 15 bases spanning the gap. CDR3 length equals 16 residues. CDR3 sequence: CASSIAAGSFHQPQHF. The CDR3, as DNA: TGTGCCAGTAGTATAGCGGCAGGGTCATTCCATCAGCCCCAGCATTTT.

The CDR3 sequence: CASSLKQGSGNTIYF. The CDR3, as DNA: TGTGCCAGCAGCTTGAAACAGGGTTCCGGAAACACCATATATTTT. The gene calls are TRBV5-4 and TRBJ1-3; the D gene is possibly TRBD1 (6 bases). CDR3 length: 15 amino acids. CDR1 is SGHNT, CDR2 YYREEE, per germline (reference sequence). V shed 1 base and J shed 4 bases, with 12 bases lying between them.

There are a few counts of this clone. The CDR3 loop reads CASSDPLRLAGGTKSSYNEQFF. The CDR3 DNA follows: TGCGCCAGCAGTGATCCACTCCGACTAGCGGGAGGGACGAAAAGCTCCTACAATGAGCAGTTCTTC. This rearrangement joins TRBV10-1 to TRBJ2-1, with 14 bases matching TRBD2. Germline values: CDR1 WNHNN, CDR2 SYGVQD (reference sequence). The CDR3 length is 22 residues. V lost 3 bases, J lost 0 bases, and 16 bases stayed unmatched.

This chain joins TRBV30 and TRBJ2-2, with D hard to call. Germline-derived CDR1 and CDR2 are GTSNPN and SVGIG (reference sequence). The CDR3 extends over 12 amino acids. V gave up 0 bases and J gave up 7 bases, with 6 bases separating them. CDR3 bases: TGTGCCTGGAGTGTTTATGTCGGGGAGCTGTTTTTT. This translates into CAWSVYVGELFF.

The chain has TRBV2 and TRBJ2-7; TRBD1 aligns across 8 bases. V dropped 6 bases and J dropped 4; count of bases not matched to a gene: 11. CDR1 is SNHLY and CDR2 is FYNNEI in the germline V gene. The CDR3 length is 15 residues. Here the CDR3 DNA reads TGTGCCAGCAGCCCCAGGGGGCAAAGAGGGTACGAGCAGTACTTC. Translation: CASSPRGQRGYEQYF.

The rearrangement uses TRBV5-4 and TRBJ1-2, with 12 bases fitting TRBD1. This CDR3 has 17 amino acids. Germline V lookup: CDR1 SGHNT, CDR2 YYREEE (reference sequence). V shed 4 bases and J 3 bases; nucleotides not matched to a gene: 10. The CDR3 DNA sequence: TGTGCCAGCAGCGCCGGGACAGGGGGCGCCGGGGACTATGGCTACACCTTC. Translating it yields CASSAGTGGAGDYGYTF.

The chain combines TRBV14 with TRBJ2-2; possible D gene TRBD2, 6 bases. Trimming took off 0 bases at V and 12 bases at J, with 14 bases between the two ends. This CDR3 spans 14 amino acids. Germline V gives CDR1 SGHDN, CDR2 FVKESK. The CDR3 coding sequence is TGTGCCAGCAGCCAAGATGGACGGGCGGGGAAGCTGTTTTTT. This codes for CASSQDGRAGKLFF.

The chain links TRBV2 to TRBJ1-5; 10 bases are a match to TRBD1. The V gene end was trimmed by 5 bases and the J gene end by 3 bases; junction bases not matched to a gene: 4. CDR1 SNHLY and CDR2 FYNNEI come from the germline V gene. The length of the CDR3 is 15 residues. The CDR3 DNA is TGTGCCAGCAGTCCGACAGGGGGCACCAATCAGCCCCAGCATTTT. Amino acids: CASSPTGGTNQPQHF.